The clone carrying this T cell receptor (beta chain) was seen only a few times. Its antigen is as yet unknown. The data stem from a study of T cell repertoires in cytomegalovirus infection. Study summary: A matching HLA type, together with CMV infection, was signaled by public TCR beta signatures.

Germline V gene sequence: CDR1 MNHNY, CDR2 SVGAGI (reference sequence). The CDR3 spans 15 residues. V was clipped by 7 bases and J by 7 bases, with 23 bases between them. Study results and limitations: Summed frequency of public TCR beta families distinguished CMV carriers with the relevant HLA. Dominant in the ex vivo response were TCR beta clonotypes restricted by HLA-C and specific for CMV.

TCRdb re-derived calls from the reads in MiXCR, one entry per CDR3 protein. In the table there are hundreds of thousands of distinct CDR3 sequences, over 9% of which are singletons. Sequenced: PBMCs. The rearrangement uses TRBV6-6 and TRBJ2-7; perhaps TRBD1 as D (5 bases). The clonotype comes from a human donor in good health (CMV status not recorded). Some clones in this sample may be carry-over from other donors' samples. CDR3: CASKDLRVLSEEQYF. CDR3 coding DNA: TGTGCCAGCAAAGATCTCAGGGTTTTGTCGGAGGAGCAGTACTTC.